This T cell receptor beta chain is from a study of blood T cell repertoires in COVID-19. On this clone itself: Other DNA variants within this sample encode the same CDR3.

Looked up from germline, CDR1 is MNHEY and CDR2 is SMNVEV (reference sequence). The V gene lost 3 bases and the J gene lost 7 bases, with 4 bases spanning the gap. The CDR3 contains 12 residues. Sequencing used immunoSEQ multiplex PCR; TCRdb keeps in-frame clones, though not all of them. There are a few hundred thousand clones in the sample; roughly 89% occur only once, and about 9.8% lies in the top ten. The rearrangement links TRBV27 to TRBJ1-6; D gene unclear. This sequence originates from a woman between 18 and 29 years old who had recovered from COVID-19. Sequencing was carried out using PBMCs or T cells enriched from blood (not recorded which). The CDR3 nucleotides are TGTGCCAGCAGTTTCCTCAATTCACCCCTCCACTTT. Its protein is CASSFLNSPLHF.